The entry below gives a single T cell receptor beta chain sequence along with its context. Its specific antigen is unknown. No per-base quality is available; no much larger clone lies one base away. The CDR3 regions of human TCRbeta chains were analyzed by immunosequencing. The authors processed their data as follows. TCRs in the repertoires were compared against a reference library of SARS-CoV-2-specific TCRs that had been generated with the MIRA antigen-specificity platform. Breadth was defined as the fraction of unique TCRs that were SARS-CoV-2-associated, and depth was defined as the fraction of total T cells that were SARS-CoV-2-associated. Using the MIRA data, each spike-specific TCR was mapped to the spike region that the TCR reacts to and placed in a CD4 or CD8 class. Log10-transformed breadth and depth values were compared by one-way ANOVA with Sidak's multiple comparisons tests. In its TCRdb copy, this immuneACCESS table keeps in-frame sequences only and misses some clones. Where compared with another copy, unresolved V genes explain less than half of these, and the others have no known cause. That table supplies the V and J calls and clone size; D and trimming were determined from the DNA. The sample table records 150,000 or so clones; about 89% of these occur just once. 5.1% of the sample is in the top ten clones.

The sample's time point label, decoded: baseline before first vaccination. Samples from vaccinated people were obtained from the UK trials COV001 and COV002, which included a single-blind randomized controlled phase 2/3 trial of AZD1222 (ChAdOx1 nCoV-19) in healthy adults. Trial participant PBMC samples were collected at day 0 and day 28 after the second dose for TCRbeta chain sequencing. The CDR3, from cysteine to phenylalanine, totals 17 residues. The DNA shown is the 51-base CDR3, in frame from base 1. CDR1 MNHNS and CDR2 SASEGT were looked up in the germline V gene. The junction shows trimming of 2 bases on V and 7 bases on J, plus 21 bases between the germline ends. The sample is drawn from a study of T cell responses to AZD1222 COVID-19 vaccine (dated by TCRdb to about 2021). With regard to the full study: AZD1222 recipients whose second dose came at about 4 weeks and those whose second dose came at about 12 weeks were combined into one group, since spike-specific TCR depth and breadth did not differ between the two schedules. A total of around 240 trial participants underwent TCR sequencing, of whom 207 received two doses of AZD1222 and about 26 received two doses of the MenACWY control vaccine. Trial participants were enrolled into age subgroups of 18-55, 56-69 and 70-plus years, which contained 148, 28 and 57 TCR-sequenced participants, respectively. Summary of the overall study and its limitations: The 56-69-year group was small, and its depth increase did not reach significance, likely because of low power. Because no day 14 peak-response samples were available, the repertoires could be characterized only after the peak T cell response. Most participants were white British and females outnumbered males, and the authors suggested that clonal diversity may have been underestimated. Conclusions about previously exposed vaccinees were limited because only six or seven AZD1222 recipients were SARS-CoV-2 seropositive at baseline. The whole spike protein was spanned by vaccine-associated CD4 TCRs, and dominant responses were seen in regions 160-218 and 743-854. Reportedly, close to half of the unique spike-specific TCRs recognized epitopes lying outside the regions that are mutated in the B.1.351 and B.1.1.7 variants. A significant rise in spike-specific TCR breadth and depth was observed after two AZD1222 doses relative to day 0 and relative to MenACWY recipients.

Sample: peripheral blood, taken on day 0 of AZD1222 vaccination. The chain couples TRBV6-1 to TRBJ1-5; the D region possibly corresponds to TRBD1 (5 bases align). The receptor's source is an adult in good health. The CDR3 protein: CASSEIGAGFGKQPQHF. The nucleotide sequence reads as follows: TGTGCCAGCAGTGAAATAGGGGCGGGATTTGGAAAGCAGCCCCAGCATTTT.